This TCR beta chain was documented in a study of beta chain features in type 1 diabetes. As every portion of the isolated RNA was reverse transcribed, the sequencing read expressed TCRB transcripts. Libraries were prepared by immunoSEQ multiplex PCR; TCRdb keeps only in-frame clonotypes and omits some of them. The sample lists about 160,000 clones, more than 60% occurring once. Study-level findings and limits: Among patients, naive, central memory and Treg TCRB repertoires appeared more similar than among healthy donors. Among patients with Type 1 diabetes, TCRB CDR3s were moderately but significantly shorter in every one of the four CD4+ subsets.

V was trimmed by 7 bases and J by 0 bases, leaving 14 bases between them. The germline CDR1 and CDR2 sequences are SNHLY and FYNNEI. This CDR3 comprises 15 residues. Comments on this clone: Its antigen is as yet unknown.

The sample taken for sequencing was naive CD4+ T cells from blood. The chain is built from TRBV2 and TRBJ2-3; the D gene could be TRBD1 or TRBD2 (5 bases each). This receptor was identified in a man aged 30-40 years with type 1 diabetes. The CDR3 DNA sequence: TGTGCCAGCATTAGAAGGGGACCCAGCACAGATACGCAGTATTTT. Protein: CASIRRGPSTDTQYF.